The sequence of this TCR beta chain was determined in a study of shared clonotypes between healthy human individuals. Naive CD8 cells lacked CD45RO, underwent positive selection for CCR7 and left out terminally differentiated effector memory CD45RA+ cells. Donors were healthy HIV-negative adults without recent acute infections or vaccinations. This CDR3 has 14 residues. Between the trimmed V and J ends, which lost 6 bases and 3 bases, there was a span of 15 bases. Germline V gene data show CDR1 as SGHDN and CDR2 as FVKESK. The table came from immunoSEQ multiplex PCR; TCRdb's copy has only in-frame clones and leaves some out. Among millions of clones listed, about 95% were seen once.

The receptor was derived from a man in his late teens or twenties in good health. The chain employs TRBV14 and TRBJ2-7, with TRBD2 as a possible D gene (5 bases). Sequenced: naive CD8+ T cells sorted from blood. The DNA for the CDR3 is TGTGCCAGCAGTCCAAGGGAGCCCCACTACGAGCAGTACTTC. Amino acids: CASSPREPHYEQYF.